These 31 T cell receptor beta chains share one sample of origin, sequenced in a study of T cell repertoires in cytomegalovirus infection (dated by TCRdb to about 2019). Sequencing instrument: Illumina HiSeq 1500. The public reads were quality trimmed at Q25 with fastp and then assembled into clones with MiXCR by TCRdb, keeping productive beta chains. Every entry covers one CDR3 protein and lists the most common genes and DNA from its rows. A total of about 110,000 distinct CDR3 sequences appear in this sample, approximately 45% of them only once. The biggest ten clones account for just under 75% of the sample. In the paper's terms, the treatment or condition label means: in vitro stimulation with specific CMV peptide epitopes to enrich CMV-specific T cells. No antigen has been identified for these receptors. Here the sequenced sample was CD8+ T cells from cultured PBMCs, taken from culture after CMV antigen stimulation. The receptors derive from a human donor in good health (CMV status not recorded). Some clones in this sample may be carry-over from other donors' samples.

The chain recombines TRBV6-1 with TRBJ2-5; D not resolved. The CDR3 has 13 amino acids. Looked up from germline, CDR1 is MNHNS and CDR2 is SASEGT. The V gene lost 7 bases and the J gene lost 0 bases, with 9 bases spanning the gap. CDR3 bases: TGTGCCAGCATGAGGCGGTACCAAGAGACCCAGTACTTC. This sequence encodes CASMRRYQETQYF.

There are a few counts of this clonotype. This chain links TRBV3-1 with TRBJ2-2, with D possibly being TRBD2 (6 bases). With 3 bases removed from V and 1 base from J, the gap between germline ends came to 9 bases. The CDR3 totals 15 residues. Germline values: CDR1 LGHDT, CDR2 YNNKEL (reference sequence). As DNA, the CDR3 is TGTGCCAGCAGCCAGAGGAGGGGGAACACCGGGGAGCTGTTTTTT. Translating it yields CASSQRRGNTGELFF. Drawing the rest from reference TRBV3-1 and TRBJ2-2, the complete variable domain is DTAVSQTPKYLVTQMGNDKSIKCEQNLGHDTMYWYKQDSKKFLKIMFSYNNKELIINETVPNRFSPKSPDKAHLNLHINSLELGDSAVYFCASSQRRGNTGELFFGEGSRLTVL.

The J gene is TRBJ1-2, the V gene TRBV10-3; unclear D gene. Trimming stripped 0 bases from V and 4 bases from J, with 9 bases between. CDR3 length equals 14 residues. From germline, CDR1 is ENHRY and CDR2 SYGVKD. The CDR3 loop reads CAISESRSTYGYTF. The CDR3 DNA is TGTGCCATCAGTGAGTCCCGGAGTACCTATGGCTACACCTTC.

This chain joins TRBV4-1 and TRBJ2-2, with a weak D call TRBD1 (5 bases). CDR1 is MGHRA and CDR2 is YSYEKL in the germline V gene. CDR3 size: 17 residues. V was pared by 0 bases and J by 7 bases, with 18 bases between. The CDR3 DNA sequence: TGCGCCAGCAGCCAAGATAGAAGTCAGGGTGTAGTCGGGGAGCTGTTTTTT. Translating gives CASSQDRSQGVVGELFF.

The chain employs TRBV7-2 and TRBJ2-5; D is unresolved. Trimming removed 5 bases at V and 4 bases at J, with 17 bases between. The length of the CDR3 is 15 residues. CDR1 is SGHTA and CDR2 is FQGNSA in the germline V gene. CDR3 in amino acids: CASSPGVSSRETQYF. As DNA, the CDR3 is TGTGCCAGCAGCCCCGGAGTGTCATCTAGAGAGACCCAGTACTTC.

The CDR3 DNA follows: TGTGCCAGCAGGGGGGGACTAGCGGGGTTCAATGAGCAGTTCTTC. Its translation is CASRGGLAGFNEQFF. The chain recombines TRBV6-1 with TRBJ2-1; TRBD2 matches 13 bases. Germline values: CDR1 MNHNS, CDR2 SASEGT. Trimming took 6 bases from V and 6 from J; bases not matched to a gene: 5. This CDR3 has 15 amino acids.

The V gene is TRBV7-9, the J gene TRBJ2-7, with D possibly being TRBD1 (5 bases). The germline V and J ends were trimmed by 7 bases and 6 bases, with 13 bases remaining between them. Germline loops: CDR1 SEHNR, CDR2 FQNEAQ (reference sequence). The CDR3 runs 12 residues. CDR3 in DNA: TGTGCCAGCACCCAGGGTCAGATCGAGCAGTACTTC. This gives the protein CASTQGQIEQYF.

This clonotype came up a few times. CDR3 nucleotides: TGTGCCAGCAGTTGGGGGACAGGGGAGTGGACCGGGGAGCTGTTTTTT. This encodes CASSWGTGEWTGELFF. The chain joins TRBV27 to TRBJ2-2; 10 bases map to TRBD1. J lost 5 bases, V lost 4 bases, and 7 bases had no gene match. Germline CDR1 is MNHEY and CDR2 is SMNVEV (reference sequence). The CDR3 totals 16 residues.

This clonotype has at least ten counts. This chain connects TRBV7-6 to TRBJ2-3, with a weak D call TRBD1 (5 bases). V lost 4 bases and J 2 bases, leaving 13 bases between the germline ends. The CDR3 is made up of 15 amino acids. CDR1 is SGHVS and CDR2 is FNYEAQ in the germline V gene. CDR3 in DNA: TGTGCCAGCAGCTCCCAGACAGTCTACACAGATACGCAGTATTTT. It specifies CASSSQTVYTDTQYF.

The chain links TRBV7-6 to TRBJ2-7; D might be TRBD1 (5 bases). Trimming took off 5 bases at V and 2 bases at J, with 10 bases between the two ends. From germline, CDR1 is SGHVS and CDR2 FNYEAQ. The CDR3 loop spans 13 amino acids. As DNA, the CDR3 is TGTGCCAGCAGCCCGACAGAGGCCTACGAGCAGTACTTC. Translating it yields CASSPTEAYEQYF.

V gene TRBV5-1 combines with J gene TRBJ2-1, with TRBD1 identical over 7 bases. CDR3 length equals 13 residues. Trimming removed 9 bases from V and 5 bases from J; junction bases left unmatched: 8. CDR1 is SGHRS, CDR2 YFSETQ, per germline. The CDR3 here is CATRQGGDNEQFF. DNA for the CDR3: TGCGCCACCAGACAGGGTGGGGACAATGAGCAGTTCTTC.

This clonotype has just a few counts. This chain joins TRBV6-8 and TRBJ1-5, with D unclear. This CDR3 has 13 residues. The V gene's germline CDR1 is MNHGY and CDR2 SAAAGT. V dropped 8 bases and J dropped 0 bases, with 8 bases sitting between them. The CDR3 spells CASGPTSNQPQHF. CDR3 in DNA: TGTGCCAGCGGTCCGACTAGCAATCAGCCCCAGCATTTT.

This clonotype rates as hyperexpanded (1% or more). The gene calls are TRBV2 and TRBJ2-3; 7 nucleotides match TRBD2. The CDR3 runs 15 residues. The V gene's germline CDR1 is SNHLY and CDR2 FYNNEI. Trimming cost V 2 bases and J 4 bases; bases outside gene matches: 6. The CDR3 nucleotides read TGTGCCAGCAGTGAAACGGGGGGTTTCCCAGATACGCAGTATTTT. Translation gives CASSETGGFPDTQYF.

The rearrangement links TRBV27 to TRBJ2-7; D is ambiguous. Germline V lookup: CDR1 MNHEY, CDR2 SMNVEV (reference sequence). This CDR3 region has 14 residues. The ends were cut back, 3 bases at V and 0 bases at J, with 9 bases in the middle. Here the CDR3 DNA reads TGTGCCAGCAGTTTCCTTGAGAGCTCCTACGAGCAGTACTTC. Its protein is CASSFLESSYEQYF.

The chain is built from TRBV18 and TRBJ1-5, with 9 nucleotides matching TRBD1. J gave up 5 bases and V 4 bases, and 6 bases lay outside the gene matches. Germline V gene lookup returns CDR1 KGHSH and CDR2 LQKENI. This CDR3 comprises 15 residues. The CDR3 DNA is TGTGCCAGCTCACAGGGGACAGGGCCCGATCAGCCCCAGCATTTT. Translating it yields CASSQGTGPDQPQHF.

This clonotype has just a few counts. This chain links TRBV11-2 with TRBJ2-6; D unresolved. The CDR3 runs 15 residues. V was shortened by 3 bases and J by 2 bases, with 8 bases between the two germline ends. Germline V CDR1 and CDR2: SGHAT, FQNNGV. CDR3 nucleotide sequence: TGTGCCAGCAGCTTGTTCCTGCCTGGGGCCAACGTCCTGACTTTC. Translated, it gives CASSLFLPGANVLTF.

As for this clonotype: This could be a read error, since a much larger clone is one nucleotide away. The rearrangement links TRBV7-3 to TRBJ2-1; 12 bases align to TRBD2. J was trimmed by 4 bases and V by 7 bases; bases with no gene match: 2. Per the germline V gene, CDR1 is SGHTA and CDR2 is FQGTGA. The CDR3 covers 14 residues. The CDR3 sequence: CASNLAGGYNEQFF. Here the CDR3 DNA reads TGTGCCAGCAATCTAGCGGGGGGGTACAATGAGCAGTTCTTC. The full variable domain, rest sourced from reference TRBV7-3 and TRBJ2-1, is GAGVSQTPSNKVTEKGKYVELRCDPISGHTALYWYRQSLGQGPEFLIYFQGTGAADDSGLPNDRFFAVRPEGSVSTLKIQRTERGDSAVYLCASNLAGGYNEQFFGPGTRLTVL.

V usage is TRBV27 and J usage is TRBJ2-5, with a possible D match to TRBD2 (6 bases). V lost 7 bases, J lost 4 bases, and 13 bases lay in between. Germline CDR1 MNHEY, CDR2 SMNVEV (reference sequence). The CDR3 length is 13 residues. The chain's CDR3 is CASKEGETETQYF. The CDR3 DNA reads TGTGCCAGCAAGGAGGGAGAGACAGAGACCCAGTACTTC.

The table lists this clonotype with a few counts. J is TRBJ2-3 and V is TRBV25-1, with TRBD2 as a possible D gene (5 bases). Germline V CDR1 and CDR2: MGHDK, SYGVNS. This CDR3 region has 12 residues. Trimming cost V 6 bases and J 4 bases, with 8 bases left between them. The DNA of the CDR3 is TGTGCCAGCAGGATCGGGGCAGATACGCAGTATTTT. It yields the protein CASRIGADTQYF.

The chain employs TRBV7-2 and TRBJ1-1; D unclear. This CDR3 is 16 amino acids long. Trimming stripped 3 bases from V and 4 bases from J, with 18 bases between. Germline assignment: CDR1 SGHTA and CDR2 FQGNSA. This CDR3 reads CASSFGYAGRGTEAFF. The CDR3 region has the DNA TGTGCCAGCAGCTTCGGGTATGCAGGACGGGGCACTGAAGCTTTCTTT.

This clonotype was detected a few times. The V call is TRBV20-1, the J call TRBJ1-1; possibly TRBD1 for D (6 bases). The CDR3 is made up of 13 amino acids. Trimming stripped 1 base from V and 3 bases from J, with 9 bases between. The germline gives CDR1 DFQATT, CDR2 SNEGSKA (reference sequence). DNA for the CDR3: TGCAGTGCTAGAGGGGGGGGCGACACTGAAGCTTTCTTT. It codes for CSARGGGDTEAFF.

The sample holds a few counts of this clonotype. CDR3: CASSMGDRGQPQHF. The CDR3 DNA is TGTGCCAGTAGCATGGGGGACAGGGGTCAGCCCCAGCATTTT. This chain links TRBV19 with TRBJ1-5; 10 bases line up with TRBD1. Germline CDR1 and CDR2: LNHDA and SQIVND (reference sequence). This CDR3 contains 14 residues. V dropped 6 bases and J dropped 6; count of bases not matched to a gene: 5.

This clonotype was counted between two and nine times. The chain joins TRBV5-5 to TRBJ2-7, with 10 bases matching TRBD2. Germline V lookup: CDR1 SGHKS, CDR2 YYEKEE (reference sequence). This CDR3 contains 15 residues. J gave up 3 bases and V 0 bases, and 3 bases lay outside the gene matches. The CDR3 nucleotides read TGTGCCAGCAGCTTGGCCCTAGCGGGGGACTACGAGCAGTACTTC. Encoded protein: CASSLALAGDYEQYF.

A few counts support this clonotype. This rearrangement joins TRBV12-3 or TRBV12-4 to TRBJ1-1, with D hard to call. There are 14 residues in the CDR3. With 3 bases removed from V and 1 base from J, the gap between germline ends came to 9 bases. CDR3 protein: CASSFTYQNTEAFF. For the CDR3, the DNA is TGTGCCAGCAGTTTTACATACCAGAACACTGAAGCTTTCTTT.

CDR3 residues: CASSEASGTGDGYTF. In nucleotides, the CDR3 is TGTGCCAGCAGTGAAGCGTCCGGGACAGGGGATGGCTACACCTTC. The chain links TRBV6-1 to TRBJ1-2; 10 nucleotides agree with TRBD1. V was clipped by 0 bases and J by 6 bases; unmatched bases: 4. The CDR3 contains 15 residues. In germline, CDR1 is MNHNS, CDR2 SASEGT.

The chain has TRBV7-9 and TRBJ2-7; 8 bases are a match to TRBD2. The CDR3 covers 18 residues. From germline, CDR1 is SEHNR and CDR2 FQNEAQ (reference sequence). V dropped 5 bases and J dropped 2; count of bases not matched to a gene: 17. The DNA for the CDR3 is TGTGCCAGCAGCCCCCCCTTTTCTAGCGGGCCAAACCCCTACGAGCAGTACTTC. Protein product: CASSPPFSSGPNPYEQYF.

There are many counts of this clonotype. The chain carries TRBV9 and TRBJ2-1, with a possible D match to TRBD1 (6 bases). V was pared by 2 bases and J by 9 bases, with 18 bases between. Germline V gene sequence: CDR1 SGDLS, CDR2 YYNGEE. The CDR3 runs to 15 residues. CDR3 nucleotide sequence: TGTGCCAGCAGCGTCCGGGCCAACCCACAGGGTGAGCAGTTCTTC. This codes for CASSVRANPQGEQFF.

This clonotype was detected a few times. V and J are TRBV4-2 and TRBJ2-3; 10 nucleotides line up with TRBD2. The J segment lost 4 bases and the V segment lost 0 bases, leaving 4 bases of the junction unmatched. The CDR3 is 16 amino acids. Germline values: CDR1 LGHNA, CDR2 YNFKEQ. The CDR3 sequence: CASSQEASGGSDTQYF. The CDR3 nucleotides are TGTGCCAGCAGCCAAGAGGCTAGCGGGGGTTCAGATACGCAGTATTTT.

CDR3 region: CASSYWTSGDSYNEQFF. In DNA, the CDR3 is TGTGCCAGCAGTTACTGGACTAGCGGGGACTCCTACAATGAGCAGTTCTTC. J is TRBJ2-1 and V is TRBV6-6, with 12 bases aligning to TRBD2. Germline values: CDR1 MNHNY, CDR2 SVGAGI (reference sequence). The CDR3 totals 17 residues. J was trimmed by 0 bases and V by 1 base; bases with no gene match: 1.

This clonotype was seen many times. This chain links TRBV7-2 with TRBJ1-1; D may be TRBD1 (5 bases). V was clipped by 5 bases and J by 5 bases, with 15 bases between them. The CDR3 runs 14 residues. Germline CDR1 reads SGHTA; CDR2 reads FQGNSA. The CDR3 here is CASSPGGSLTEAFF. The DNA of the CDR3 is TGTGCCAGCAGCCCCGGGGGGAGCTTGACTGAAGCTTTCTTT.

Of note for this clonotype: A junction end diverges from the germline sequence, so it may reflect a read error. The chain recombines TRBV7-3 with TRBJ1-2; 9 nucleotides align to TRBD1. The CDR3 spans 13 residues. Germline values: CDR1 SGHTA, CDR2 FQGTGA. CDR3 sequence: CASSLTYGDRVAF. The CDR3 DNA reads TGTGCCAGCAGCTTAACGTATGGGGACAGGGTCGCCTTC.